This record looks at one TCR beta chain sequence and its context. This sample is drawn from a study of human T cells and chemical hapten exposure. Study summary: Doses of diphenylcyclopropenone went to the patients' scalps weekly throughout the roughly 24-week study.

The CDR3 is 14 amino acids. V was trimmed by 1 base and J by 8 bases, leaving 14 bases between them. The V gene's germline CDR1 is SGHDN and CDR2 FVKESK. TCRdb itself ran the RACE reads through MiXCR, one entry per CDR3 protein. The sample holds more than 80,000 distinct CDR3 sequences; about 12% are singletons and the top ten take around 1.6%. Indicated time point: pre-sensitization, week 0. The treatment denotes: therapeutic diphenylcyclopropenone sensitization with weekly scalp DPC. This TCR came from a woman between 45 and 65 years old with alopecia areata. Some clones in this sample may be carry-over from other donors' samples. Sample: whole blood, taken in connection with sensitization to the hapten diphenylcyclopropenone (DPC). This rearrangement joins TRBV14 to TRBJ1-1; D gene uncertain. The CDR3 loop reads CASSQVRSPGEAFF. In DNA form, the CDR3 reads TGTGCCAGCAGCCAAGTCCGGTCGCCGGGGGAAGCTTTCTTT.